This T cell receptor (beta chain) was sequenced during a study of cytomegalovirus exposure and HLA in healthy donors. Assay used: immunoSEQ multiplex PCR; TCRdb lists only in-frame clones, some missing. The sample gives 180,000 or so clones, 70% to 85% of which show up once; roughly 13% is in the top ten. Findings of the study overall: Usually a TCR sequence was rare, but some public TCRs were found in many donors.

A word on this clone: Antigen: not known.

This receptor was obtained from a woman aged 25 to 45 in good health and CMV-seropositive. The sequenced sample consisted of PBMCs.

The CDR3 region has the DNA TGTGCCAGCAGTTGGACAATTGAAGCTTTCTTT. Its translation: CASSWTIEAFF. The chain carries TRBV2 and TRBJ1-1, with TRBD1 as a possible D gene (5 bases). Deletions cut 5 bases from V and 7 bases from J, with 8 bases between. Germline CDR1 SNHLY, CDR2 FYNNEI. This CDR3 has 11 amino acids.